These 9 T cell receptor beta chains originate from one sample sequenced in a study of blood T cell repertoires in COVID-19 (TCRdb year 2020). The receptor library was made with the immunoSEQ multiplex PCR assay. In its TCRdb copy, this immuneACCESS table keeps in-frame sequences only and misses some clones. Where compared with another copy, unresolved V genes explain less than half of these, and the others have no known cause. The sample includes over 90,000 clones, with about 84% observed a single time. The top ten clonotypes cover around 4.5% of the sample. The sample was peripheral blood. These receptors originate from a man in his sixties with acute or convalescent COVID-19.

CDR3 protein: CASTLSDEQYF. The CDR3 DNA sequence: TGTGCCAGCACCCTTTCAGACGAGCAGTACTTC. The V and J genes are TRBV7-9 and TRBJ2-7; D gene uncertain. This CDR3 is built from 11 residues. V shed 7 bases and J shed 5 bases, with 9 bases lying between them. Germline V lookup: CDR1 SEHNR, CDR2 FQNEAQ (reference sequence).

CDR3: CASSSGGTGDNEQFF. Written as DNA, the CDR3 is TGCGCCAGCAGCTCCGGGGGGACAGGGGACAATGAGCAGTTCTTC. The chain is built from TRBV5-1 and TRBJ2-1, with 10 nucleotides matching TRBD1. V trimming: 3 bases; J trimming: 5 bases; junction bases outside the gene matches: 5. The CDR3 spans 15 residues. CDR1 SGHRS and CDR2 YFSETQ come from the germline V gene.

The genes are TRBV16 and TRBJ2-7; 9 nucleotides align to TRBD1. V shed 4 bases, J shed 1 base, and the junction held 5 bases outside the gene matches. The CDR3 consists of 15 residues. Germline V gene sequence: CDR1 KGHSY, CDR2 FQNENV. The CDR3 DNA is TGTGCCAGCAGCCCCGGGACAGGGCCTTCCTACGAGCAGTACTTC. It yields the protein CASSPGTGPSYEQYF.

This rearrangement joins TRBV7-2 to TRBJ2-1, with 14 nucleotides matching TRBD2. The CDR3 covers 17 residues. In germline, CDR1 is SGHTA, CDR2 FQGNSA. V dropped 4 bases and J dropped 8; count of bases not matched to a gene: 10. CDR3 in amino acids: CASSSRPRLAGGDEQFF. The CDR3 DNA follows: TGTGCCAGCAGCTCCCGACCCAGACTAGCGGGAGGGGATGAGCAGTTCTTC.

The CDR3 sequence: CATSRSPTGLAGVASNTQYF. The CDR3 bases are TGTGCCACCAGCAGATCCCCCACGGGACTAGCGGGAGTCGCGTCCAATACGCAGTATTTT. This chain connects TRBV15 to TRBJ2-3; TRBD2 matches at 14 bases. The CDR3 spans 20 residues. CDR1 and CDR2 from the germline V gene are LNHNV and YYDKDF (reference sequence). J was trimmed by 7 bases and V by 2 bases; bases with no gene match: 17.

This clone was found a few times. The J gene is TRBJ1-1, the V gene TRBV27; D not resolved. The length of the CDR3 is 14 residues. Germline CDR1 and CDR2: MNHEY and SMNVEV (reference sequence). Trimming cost V 3 bases and J 1 base, with 9 bases left between them. CDR3 loop: CASSLNGKNTEAFF. Here the CDR3 DNA reads TGTGCCAGCAGTTTGAACGGGAAGAACACTGAAGCTTTCTTT.

The sample holds a few counts of this clone. The J gene is TRBJ2-5, the V gene TRBV29-1, with a weak D call TRBD1 (5 bases). From germline, CDR1 is SQVTM and CDR2 ANQGSEA. V lost 3 bases to trimming and J lost 1 base, with 15 bases between them. CDR3 length equals 15 residues. The CDR3 loop is CSVEMFTGPQETQYF. Written as DNA, the CDR3 is TGCAGCGTTGAGATGTTTACAGGTCCCCAAGAGACCCAGTACTTC.

This chain links TRBV7-9 with TRBJ2-3; D is possibly TRBD1 (6 bases). Trimming removed 3 bases from V and 2 bases from J, with 15 bases in between. Germline values: CDR1 SEHNR, CDR2 FQNEAQ (reference sequence). The CDR3 runs to 16 residues. The DNA for the CDR3 is TGTGCCAGCAGCTTGCGGACGAGGGGGAACACAGATACGCAGTATTTT. Protein product: CASSLRTRGNTDTQYF.

This chain joins TRBV19 and TRBJ2-3; D may be TRBD2 (5 bases). Germline assignment: CDR1 LNHDA and CDR2 SQIVND (reference sequence). CDR3 length equals 14 residues. V was clipped by 7 bases and J by 2 bases, with 13 bases between them. As DNA, the CDR3 is TGTGCCAGTAACGAGCGGTACTACACAGATACGCAGTATTTT. Amino acid sequence: CASNERYYTDTQYF.